A selection of T cell receptor beta chains follows, all from one sample in a study of shared clonotypes between healthy human individuals. Produced via immunoSEQ multiplex PCR; TCRdb's table is partial and in-frame only. This table holds about 2.3 million clones, 92% found once. Sequencing was carried out using naive CD4+ T cells from PBMCs. Receptors originate from a man between 18 and 35 years old in good health. Some clones in this sample may be carry-over from other donors' samples. CDR3s include the opening cysteine and the closing phenylalanine or tryptophan. D genes are given only for firm matches. Where a row states a size, it is once, few, many or the class of an expanded clone; other rows omit it.

j_gene	d_gene	abundance	v_gene	CDR3aa	CDR3nt
TRBJ2-5	.	.	TRBV6-5	CASSPPHSGGETQYF	TGTGCCAGCAGTCCCCCTCATAGCGGCGGGGAGACCCAGTACTTC
TRBJ2-1	.	.	TRBV28	CASSLGGGTLNEQFF	TGTGCCAGCAGTTTAGGGGGCGGCACCCTCAATGAGCAGTTCTTC
TRBJ2-4	.	.	TRBV7-3	CASSLSLAGAKNIQYF	TGTGCCAGCAGCCTCTCCCTGGCGGGGGCCAAAAACATTCAGTACTTC
TRBJ2-5	TRBD1	.	TRBV28	CASSLSPGTGPQETQYF	TGTGCCAGCAGTTTATCCCCGGGGACAGGTCCACAAGAGACCCAGTACTTC
TRBJ2-5	TRBD2	.	TRBV4-1	CASSQEAASGGETQYF	TGCGCCAGCAGCCAAGAGGCGGCTAGCGGAGGGGAGACCCAGTACTTC
TRBJ2-7	TRBD2	.	TRBV27	CASSPNWVAGGSEQYF	TGTGCCAGCAGTCCGAATTGGGTAGCGGGAGGGAGCGAGCAGTACTTC
TRBJ1-2	.	.	TRBV4-1	CASSQARENYGYTF	TGCGCCAGCAGCCAAGCTAGAGAAAACTATGGCTACACCTTC
TRBJ1-5	.	.	TRBV5-8	CASSFGQPRGKPQHF	TGTGCCAGCAGTTTCGGACAGCCCCGTGGAAAGCCCCAGCATTTT
TRBJ2-1	TRBD1	.	TRBV5-4	CASRIRTGGTYNEQFF	TGTGCCAGCAGAATTCGGACAGGGGGCACCTACAATGAGCAGTTCTTC
TRBJ2-6	TRBD2	.	TRBV5-1	CASSRLAGSSGANVLTF	TGCGCCAGCAGCCGACTAGCGGGAAGTTCCGGGGCCAACGTCCTGACTTTC
TRBJ1-2	.	.	TRBV6-5	CASSYGEFYGYTF	TGTGCCAGCAGCTACGGCGAGTTTTATGGCTACACCTTC
TRBJ1-2	TRBD1	.	TRBV4-1	CASSQRQGFYGYTF	TGCGCCAGCAGTCAAAGACAGGGATTCTATGGCTACACCTTC
TRBJ2-5	TRBD1	.	TRBV7-8	CASSLAVTGIQTQYF	TGTGCCAGCAGCTTAGCGGTGACAGGGATACAGACCCAGTACTTC
TRBJ2-7	.	.	TRBV27	CASSLGRPYEQYF	TGTGCCAGCAGTTTAGGGCGGCCCTACGAGCAGTACTTC
TRBJ2-2	.	.	TRBV27	CASTRAQGWGATGELFF	TGTGCCAGCACCAGAGCCCAAGGCTGGGGGGCTACCGGGGAGCTGTTTTTT
TRBJ2-1	TRBD1	.	TRBV19	CASSPYRDRYNEQFF	TGTGCCAGTAGTCCTTACCGGGACAGGTACAATGAGCAGTTCTTC
TRBJ2-3	.	.	TRBV7-3	CASSFTDRKQYF	TGTGCCAGCAGCTTTACAGACAGGAAGCAGTATTTT
TRBJ2-3	.	.	TRBV4-3	CASSQDGFRDFSDTQYF	TGCGCCAGCAGCCAAGATGGGTTTAGGGATTTTTCAGATACGCAGTATTTT
TRBJ2-7	.	.	TRBV27	CASSLLGGGPSYEQYF	TGTGCCAGCAGTTTATTGGGGGGGGGCCCGTCCTACGAGCAGTACTTC
TRBJ2-5	.	.	TRBV16	CASSRTLKETQYF	TGTGCCAGCAGCCGGACTCTAAAAGAGACCCAGTACTTC
TRBJ2-1	.	.	TRBV7-9	CASRLFGSYNEQFF	TGTGCCAGCAGGTTATTCGGGAGTTACAATGAGCAGTTCTTC
TRBJ1-5	.	once	TRBV2	CASTARSWGGQPQHF	TGTGCCAGCACCGCCCGTTCATGGGGAGGTCAGCCCCAGCATTTT
TRBJ2-7	TRBD1	.	TRBV5-1	CASGSGQGSYEQYF	TGCGCCAGCGGTTCGGGACAGGGATCCTACGAGCAGTACTTC
TRBJ2-1	.	.	TRBV28	CASSYLISSRGSLAYNEQFF	TGTGCCAGCAGTTATTTAATCTCTTCGAGGGGCAGTCTTGCCTACAATGAGCAGTTCTTC
TRBJ2-5	TRBD2	.	TRBV5-6	CASSLAGVETQYF	TGTGCCAGCAGCCTAGCGGGAGTTGAGACCCAGTACTTC
TRBJ2-6	.	.	TRBV28	CASSFRGGTGANVLTF	TGTGCCAGCAGTTTTCGGGGTGGGACTGGGGCCAACGTCCTGACTTTC
TRBJ2-7	TRBD1	.	TRBV11-2	CASSFNRGSYEQYF	TGTGCCAGCAGCTTTAACAGGGGATCCTACGAGCAGTACTTC
TRBJ1-2	.	.	TRBV7-9	CASSSGFGEGYTF	TGTGCCAGCAGCTCAGGATTCGGCGAGGGCTACACCTTC
TRBJ1-5	.	few	TRBV19	CASSTRTYQPQHF	TGTGCCAGTAGTACCCGGACCTATCAGCCCCAGCATTTT
TRBJ2-1	.	once	TRBV5-1	CASSLGQEGGQFF	TGCGCCAGCAGCTTGGGACAGGAGGGCGGGCAGTTCTTC
TRBJ2-1	.	.	TRBV18	CASSPDRLDSNEQFF	TGTGCCAGCTCACCGGACAGACTCGATTCCAATGAGCAGTTCTTC
TRBJ2-2	.	.	TRBV28	CASQSTTGELFF	TGTGCCAGCCAAAGTACGACCGGGGAGCTGTTTTTT
TRBJ1-2	TRBD1	.	TRBV27	CASGDRGQRFGYTF	TGTGCCAGCGGTGACAGGGGCCAGAGGTTTGGCTACACCTTC